This T cell receptor beta chain was captured by sequencing in a study of OX40 agonist ivuxolimab in advanced cancers. This clone showed up just once. Measured with immunoSEQ multiplex PCR; TCRdb has only the in-frame clones, and not every one. In the table there are around 74,000 clones, around 86% of which are singletons. The CDR3 sequence is 14 residues long. Trimming removed 3 bases at V and 5 bases at J, with 11 bases between. The V gene's germline CDR1 is KGHSH and CDR2 LQKENI. The TCR sequence derives from an adult with an advanced solid tumor such as melanoma, head and neck, liver or kidney cancer. The source was CD4+ or CD8+ T cells sorted from blood, collected in a trial of the OX40 agonist ivuxolimab. The chain is built from TRBV18 and TRBJ1-5; D remains ambiguous. The CDR3 nucleotides are TGTGCCAGCTCACCGTGGCAAGGGTATCAGCCCCAGCATTTT. It is translated as CASSPWQGYQPQHF.